This T cell receptor (beta chain) appears in the sequencing data of a study of beta chain features in type 1 diabetes. Expressed TCRB transcripts were sequenced because the isolated RNA had all been reverse transcribed beforehand. Sequenced by immunoSEQ multiplex PCR; TCRdb stores in-frame clones only, minus some. The sample lists 600,000 to 750,000 clones, around an eighth occurring once. General observations from the study: VDJ junctions in type 1 diabetes patients carried more deletions and fewer insertions. Across all four CD4+ subsets, people with type 1 diabetes showed modestly shorter TCRB CDR3s.

The CDR3 covers 14 residues. V was pared by 2 bases and J by 7 bases, with 15 bases between. Germline loops: CDR1 SGHDN, CDR2 FVKESK. This clone was seen more than once but under ten times. Its antigen is undetermined. The material sequenced was naive CD4+ T cells from blood. The chain combines TRBV14 with TRBJ2-7; no reliable D call. This TCR was sampled from a man under 40 with type 1 diabetes. The CDR3 bases are TGTGCCAGCAGCCAAATGCTACCGCCCGGGGAGCAGTACTTC. It is translated as CASSQMLPPGEQYF.